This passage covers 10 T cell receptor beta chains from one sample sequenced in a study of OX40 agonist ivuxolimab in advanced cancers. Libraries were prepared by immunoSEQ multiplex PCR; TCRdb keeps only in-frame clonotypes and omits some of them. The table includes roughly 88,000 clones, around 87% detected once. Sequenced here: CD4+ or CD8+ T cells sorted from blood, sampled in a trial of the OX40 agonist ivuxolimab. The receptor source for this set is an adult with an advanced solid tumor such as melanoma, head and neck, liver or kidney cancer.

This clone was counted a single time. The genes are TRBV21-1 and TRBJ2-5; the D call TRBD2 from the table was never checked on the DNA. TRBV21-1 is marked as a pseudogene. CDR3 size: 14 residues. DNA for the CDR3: TGTGCCAGCAACCTTCGGGGTACCAAAGAGACCCAGTACTTC. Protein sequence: CASNLRGTKETQYF.

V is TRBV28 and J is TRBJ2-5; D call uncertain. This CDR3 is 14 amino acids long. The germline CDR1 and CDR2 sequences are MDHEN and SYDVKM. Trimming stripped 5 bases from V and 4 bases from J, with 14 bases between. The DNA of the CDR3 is TGTGCCAGCAGTCTCGGGTCTTCTGGAGAGACCCAGTACTTC. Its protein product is CASSLGSSGETQYF.

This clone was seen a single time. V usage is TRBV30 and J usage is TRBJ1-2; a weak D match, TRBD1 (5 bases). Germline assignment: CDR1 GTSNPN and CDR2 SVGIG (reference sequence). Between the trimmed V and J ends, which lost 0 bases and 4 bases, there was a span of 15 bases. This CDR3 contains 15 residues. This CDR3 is CAWSVRGRVAYGYTF. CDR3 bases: TGTGCCTGGAGTGTCCGGGGGAGGGTTGCCTATGGCTACACCTTC.

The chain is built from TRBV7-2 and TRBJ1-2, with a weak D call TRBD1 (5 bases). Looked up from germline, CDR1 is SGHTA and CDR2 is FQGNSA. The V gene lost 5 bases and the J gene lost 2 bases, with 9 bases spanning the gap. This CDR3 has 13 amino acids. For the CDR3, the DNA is TGTGCCAGCAGCCCGGGGACGAACTATGGCTACACCTTC. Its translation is CASSPGTNYGYTF.

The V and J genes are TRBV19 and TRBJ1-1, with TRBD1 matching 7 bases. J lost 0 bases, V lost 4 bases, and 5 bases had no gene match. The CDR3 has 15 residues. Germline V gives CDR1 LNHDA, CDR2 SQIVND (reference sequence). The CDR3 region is CASSTRGSMNTEAFF. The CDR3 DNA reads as TGTGCCAGTAGTACCAGGGGGAGTATGAACACTGAAGCTTTCTTT.

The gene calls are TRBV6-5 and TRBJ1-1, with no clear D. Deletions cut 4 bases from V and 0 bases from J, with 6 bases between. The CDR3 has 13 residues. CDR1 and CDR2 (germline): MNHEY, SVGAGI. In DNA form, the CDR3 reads TGTGCCAGCAGTTTGTCCTTGAACACTGAAGCTTTCTTT. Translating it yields CASSLSLNTEAFF.

CDR3: CASNEGAGPYTF. CDR3 DNA: TGTGCCAGCAACGAGGGAGCAGGGCCGTACACCTTC. This chain joins TRBV7-6 and TRBJ1-2; the D gene is possibly TRBD1 (5 bases). This CDR3 is 12 amino acids long. Trimming removed 7 bases at V and 11 bases at J, with 17 bases between. Looked up from germline, CDR1 is SGHVS and CDR2 is FNYEAQ.

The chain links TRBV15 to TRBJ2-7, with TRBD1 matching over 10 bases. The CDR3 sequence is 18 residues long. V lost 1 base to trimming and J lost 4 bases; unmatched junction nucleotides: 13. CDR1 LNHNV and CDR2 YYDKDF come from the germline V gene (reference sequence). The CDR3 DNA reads TGTGCCACCAGCAGAGCCCACACGGGACAGGGGAAGAAGTACGAGCAGTACTTC. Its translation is CATSRAHTGQGKKYEQYF.

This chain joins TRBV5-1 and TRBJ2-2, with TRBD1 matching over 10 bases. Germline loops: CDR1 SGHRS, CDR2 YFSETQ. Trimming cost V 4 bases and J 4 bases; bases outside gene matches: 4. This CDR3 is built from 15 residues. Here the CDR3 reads CASSQRTGGTGELFF. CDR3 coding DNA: TGCGCCAGCAGCCAGAGGACAGGGGGCACCGGGGAGCTGTTTTTT.

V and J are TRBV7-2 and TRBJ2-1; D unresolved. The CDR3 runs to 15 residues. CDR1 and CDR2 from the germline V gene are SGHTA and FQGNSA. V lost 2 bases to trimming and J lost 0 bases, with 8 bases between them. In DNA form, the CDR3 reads TGTGCCAGCAGCTTAAACGGACCCTCCTACAATGAGCAGTTCTTC. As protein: CASSLNGPSYNEQFF.